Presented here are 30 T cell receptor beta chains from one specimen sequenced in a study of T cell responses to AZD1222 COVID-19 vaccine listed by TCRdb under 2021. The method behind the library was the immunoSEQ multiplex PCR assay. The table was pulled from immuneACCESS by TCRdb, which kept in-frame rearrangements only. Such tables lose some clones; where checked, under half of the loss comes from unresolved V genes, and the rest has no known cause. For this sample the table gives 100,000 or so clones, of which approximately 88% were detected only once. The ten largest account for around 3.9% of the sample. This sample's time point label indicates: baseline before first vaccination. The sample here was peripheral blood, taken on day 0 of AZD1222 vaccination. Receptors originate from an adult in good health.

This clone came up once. The CDR3 loop is CASSLLGQGHETQYF. The CDR3, as DNA: TGTGCCAGCAGTTTATTGGGACAGGGGCACGAGACCCAGTACTTC. The chain recombines TRBV28 with TRBJ2-5; 10 positions agree with TRBD1. From germline, CDR1 is MDHEN and CDR2 SYDVKM. The CDR3 is 15 amino acids. J lost 5 bases, V lost 1 base, and 4 bases had no gene match.

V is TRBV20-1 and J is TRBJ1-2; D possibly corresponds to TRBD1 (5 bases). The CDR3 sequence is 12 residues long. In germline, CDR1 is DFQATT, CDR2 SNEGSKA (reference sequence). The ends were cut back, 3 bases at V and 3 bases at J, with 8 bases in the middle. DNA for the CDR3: TGCAGTGCTAGTACGGGGCACTATGGCTACACCTTC. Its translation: CSASTGHYGYTF.

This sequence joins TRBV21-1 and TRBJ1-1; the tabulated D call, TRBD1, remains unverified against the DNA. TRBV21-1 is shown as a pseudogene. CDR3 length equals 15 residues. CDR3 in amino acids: CASSRAGAQDTEAFF. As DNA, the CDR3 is TGTGCCAGCAGCAGGGCAGGGGCGCAGGACACTGAAGCTTTCTTT.

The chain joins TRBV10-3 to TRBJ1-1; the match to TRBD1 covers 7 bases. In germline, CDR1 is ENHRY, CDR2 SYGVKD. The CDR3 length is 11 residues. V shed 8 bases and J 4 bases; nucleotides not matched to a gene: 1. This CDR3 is CAISGGTEAFF. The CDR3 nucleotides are TGTGCCATCTCAGGGGGCACTGAAGCTTTCTTT.

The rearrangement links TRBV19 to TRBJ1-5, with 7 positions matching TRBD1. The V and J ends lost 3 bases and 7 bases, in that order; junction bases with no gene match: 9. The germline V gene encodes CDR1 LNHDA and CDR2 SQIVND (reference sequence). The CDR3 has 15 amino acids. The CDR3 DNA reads TGTGCCAGTAGTATTCAGGGGGGAGGGATGCAGCCCCAGCATTTT. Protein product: CASSIQGGGMQPQHF. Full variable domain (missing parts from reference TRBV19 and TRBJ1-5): DGGITQSPKYLFRKEGQNVTLSCEQNLNHDAMYWYRQDPGQGLRLIYYSQIVNDFQKGDIAEGYSVSREKKESFPLTVTSAQKNPTAFYLCASSIQGGGMQPQHFGDGTRLSIL.

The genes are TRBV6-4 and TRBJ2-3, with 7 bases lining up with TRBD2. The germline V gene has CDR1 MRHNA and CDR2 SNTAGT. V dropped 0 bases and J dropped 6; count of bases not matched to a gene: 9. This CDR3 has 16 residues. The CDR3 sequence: CASSDSFSGEIDTQYF. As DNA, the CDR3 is TGTGCCAGCAGTGACTCGTTCAGCGGGGAAATCGATACGCAGTATTTT.

CDR3 protein: CASSGLAGGLHEQYF. CDR3 in DNA: TGTGCCAGCAGCGGACTAGCGGGGGGGCTCCACGAGCAGTACTTC. The genes are TRBV5-8 and TRBJ2-7, with 15 positions matching TRBD2. CDR3 length equals 15 residues. Losses at the gene ends were 4 bases for V and 5 bases for J; bases not matched to a gene: 4. Germline V gives CDR1 SGHTS, CDR2 YDEGEE.

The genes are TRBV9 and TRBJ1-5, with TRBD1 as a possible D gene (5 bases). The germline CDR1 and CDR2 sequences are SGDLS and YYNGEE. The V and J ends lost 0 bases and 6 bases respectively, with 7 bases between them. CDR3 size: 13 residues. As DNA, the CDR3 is TGTGCCAGCAGCGTAGCTGGGGGTCAGCCCCAGCATTTT. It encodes CASSVAGGQPQHF.

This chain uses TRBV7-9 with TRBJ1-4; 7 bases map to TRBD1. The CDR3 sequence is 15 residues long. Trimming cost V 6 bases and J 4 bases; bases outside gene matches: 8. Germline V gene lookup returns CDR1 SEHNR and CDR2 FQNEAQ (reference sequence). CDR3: CASSSPPGGNEKLFF. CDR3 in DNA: TGTGCCAGCAGTTCTCCCCCAGGGGGTAATGAAAAACTGTTTTTT.

CDR3 loop: CASRLTGVGYTF. CDR3 bases: TGTGCCAGTAGATTGACAGGGGTTGGCTACACCTTC. The J gene is TRBJ1-2, the V gene TRBV19, with 8 positions matching TRBD1. Germline V gives CDR1 LNHDA, CDR2 SQIVND (reference sequence). This CDR3 region has 12 residues. V shed 6 bases, J shed 7 bases, and the junction held 4 bases outside the gene matches.

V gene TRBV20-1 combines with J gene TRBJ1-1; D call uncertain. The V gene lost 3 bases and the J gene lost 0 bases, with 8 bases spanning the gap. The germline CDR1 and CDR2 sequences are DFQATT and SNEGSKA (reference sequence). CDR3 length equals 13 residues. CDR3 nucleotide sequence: TGCAGTGCTAGTTCTCGTTTGAACACTGAAGCTTTCTTT. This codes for CSASSRLNTEAFF.

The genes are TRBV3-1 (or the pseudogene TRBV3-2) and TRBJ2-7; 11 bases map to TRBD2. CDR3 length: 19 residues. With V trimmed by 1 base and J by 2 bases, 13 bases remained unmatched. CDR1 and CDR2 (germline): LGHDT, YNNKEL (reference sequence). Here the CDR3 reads CASSQADASGGRIPYEQYF. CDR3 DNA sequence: TGTGCCAGCAGCCAAGCGGATGCTAGCGGGGGGCGAATTCCCTACGAGCAGTACTTC.

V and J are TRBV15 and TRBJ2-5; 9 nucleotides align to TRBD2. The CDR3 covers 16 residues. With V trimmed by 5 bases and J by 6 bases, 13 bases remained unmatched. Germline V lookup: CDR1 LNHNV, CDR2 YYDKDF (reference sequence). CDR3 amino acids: CATSYDLSGGQKTQYF. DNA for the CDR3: TGTGCCACCAGCTACGACCTTAGCGGGGGTCAGAAGACCCAGTACTTC.

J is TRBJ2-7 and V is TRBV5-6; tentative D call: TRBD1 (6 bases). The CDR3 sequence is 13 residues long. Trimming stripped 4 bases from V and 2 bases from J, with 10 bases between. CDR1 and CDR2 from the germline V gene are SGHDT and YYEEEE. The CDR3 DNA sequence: TGTGCCAGCAGCCAGGGACAACCCTACGAGCAGTACTTC. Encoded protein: CASSQGQPYEQYF.

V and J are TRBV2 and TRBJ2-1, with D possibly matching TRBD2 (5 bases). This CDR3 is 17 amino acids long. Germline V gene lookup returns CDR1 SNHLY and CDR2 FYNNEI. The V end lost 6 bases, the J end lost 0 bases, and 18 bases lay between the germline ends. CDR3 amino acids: CASRWTLYNSSYNEQFF. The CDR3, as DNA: TGTGCCAGCAGATGGACTCTTTATAACAGCTCCTACAATGAGCAGTTCTTC.

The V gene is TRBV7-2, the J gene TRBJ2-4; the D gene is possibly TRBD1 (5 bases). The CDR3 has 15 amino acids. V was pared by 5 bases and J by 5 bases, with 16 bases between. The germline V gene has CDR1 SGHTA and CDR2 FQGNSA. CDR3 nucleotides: TGTGCCAGCAGCCTAAGATGGGGCGTGGAAAACATTCAGTACTTC. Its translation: CASSLRWGVENIQYF.

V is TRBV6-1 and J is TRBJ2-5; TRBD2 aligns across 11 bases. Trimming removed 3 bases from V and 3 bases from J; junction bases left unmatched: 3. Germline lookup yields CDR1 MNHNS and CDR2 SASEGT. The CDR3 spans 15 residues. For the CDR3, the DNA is TGTGCCAGCAGTGAGGCTAGCGGGGGGAAAGAGACCCAGTACTTC. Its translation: CASSEASGGKETQYF.

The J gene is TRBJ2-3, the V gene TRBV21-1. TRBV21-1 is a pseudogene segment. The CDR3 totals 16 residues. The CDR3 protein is CASSKEQGLGTDTQYF. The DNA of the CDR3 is TGTGCCAGCAGCAAAGAACAGGGACTTGGCACAGATACGCAGTATTTT.

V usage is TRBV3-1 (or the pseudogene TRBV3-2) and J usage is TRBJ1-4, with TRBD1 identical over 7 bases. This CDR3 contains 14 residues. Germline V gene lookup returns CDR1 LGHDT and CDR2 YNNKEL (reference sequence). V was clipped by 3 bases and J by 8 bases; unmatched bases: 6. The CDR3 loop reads CASSHQGDNEKLFF. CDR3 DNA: TGTGCCAGCAGCCACCAGGGGGATAACGAAAAACTGTTTTTT.

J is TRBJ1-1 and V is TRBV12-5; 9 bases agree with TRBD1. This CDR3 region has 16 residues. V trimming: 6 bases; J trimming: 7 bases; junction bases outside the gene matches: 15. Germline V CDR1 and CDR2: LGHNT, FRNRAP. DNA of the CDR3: TGTGCTAGTGGACTGATCACAGGGGGCGTCCCTCTTGAAGCTTTCTTT. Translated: CASGLITGGVPLEAFF.

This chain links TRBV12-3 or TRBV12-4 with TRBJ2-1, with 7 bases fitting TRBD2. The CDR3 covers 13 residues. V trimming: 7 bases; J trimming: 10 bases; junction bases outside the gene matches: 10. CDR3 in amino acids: CASILGGGGEQFF. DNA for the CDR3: TGTGCCAGCATCCTCGGCGGGGGTGGGGAGCAGTTCTTC.

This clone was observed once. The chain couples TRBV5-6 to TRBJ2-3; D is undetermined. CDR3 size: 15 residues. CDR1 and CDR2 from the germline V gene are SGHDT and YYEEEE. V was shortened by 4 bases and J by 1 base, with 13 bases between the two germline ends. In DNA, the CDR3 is TGTGCCAGCAGCCCTACCGTAGACCGCACAGATACGCAGTATTTT. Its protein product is CASSPTVDRTDTQYF.

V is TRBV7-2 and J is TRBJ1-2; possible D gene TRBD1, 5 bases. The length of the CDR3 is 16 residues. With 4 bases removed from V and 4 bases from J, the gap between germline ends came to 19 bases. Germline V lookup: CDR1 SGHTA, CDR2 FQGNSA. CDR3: CASSYRGAQGAYGYTF. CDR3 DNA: TGTGCCAGCAGCTACCGCGGGGCCCAGGGCGCCTATGGCTACACCTTC.

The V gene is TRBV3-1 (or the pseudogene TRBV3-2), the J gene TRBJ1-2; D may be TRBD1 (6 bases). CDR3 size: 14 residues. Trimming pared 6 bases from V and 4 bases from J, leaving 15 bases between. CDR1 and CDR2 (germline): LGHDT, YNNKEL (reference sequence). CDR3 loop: CASRRQTGTYGYTF. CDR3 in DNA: TGTGCCAGCAGACGACAAACAGGGACCTATGGCTACACCTTC.

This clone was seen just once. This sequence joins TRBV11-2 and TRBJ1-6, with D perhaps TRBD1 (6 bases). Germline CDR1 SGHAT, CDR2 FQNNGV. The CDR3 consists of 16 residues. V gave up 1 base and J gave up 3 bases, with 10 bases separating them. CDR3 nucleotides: TGTGCCAGCAGCTTAGCCCCACAGGGCTATAATTCACCCCTCCACTTT. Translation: CASSLAPQGYNSPLHF.

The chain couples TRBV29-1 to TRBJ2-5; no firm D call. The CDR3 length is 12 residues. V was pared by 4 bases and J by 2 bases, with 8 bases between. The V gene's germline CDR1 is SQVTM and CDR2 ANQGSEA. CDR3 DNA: TGCAGCGTTGGAGCACCTCAAGAGACCCAGTACTTC. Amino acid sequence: CSVGAPQETQYF.

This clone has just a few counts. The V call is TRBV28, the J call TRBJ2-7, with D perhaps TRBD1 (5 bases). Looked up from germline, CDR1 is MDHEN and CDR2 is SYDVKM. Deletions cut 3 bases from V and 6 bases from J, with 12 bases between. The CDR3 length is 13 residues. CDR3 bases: TGTGCCAGCAGTTTTCTGACAGAAGGCGAGCAGTACTTC. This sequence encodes CASSFLTEGEQYF.

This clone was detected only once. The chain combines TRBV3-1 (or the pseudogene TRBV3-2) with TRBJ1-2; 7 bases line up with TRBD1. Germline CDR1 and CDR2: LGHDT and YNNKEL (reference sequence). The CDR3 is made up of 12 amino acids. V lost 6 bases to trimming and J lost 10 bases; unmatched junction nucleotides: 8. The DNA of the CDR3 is TGTGCCAGCAGACAACGGGGACAGCCCTACACCTTC. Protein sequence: CASRQRGQPYTF.

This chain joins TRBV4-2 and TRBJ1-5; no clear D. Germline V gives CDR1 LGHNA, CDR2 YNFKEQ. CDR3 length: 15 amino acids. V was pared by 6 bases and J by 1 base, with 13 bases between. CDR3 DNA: TGTGCCAGCAGTCCGGACCTTTTCAGCAATCAGCCCCAGCATTTT. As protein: CASSPDLFSNQPQHF.

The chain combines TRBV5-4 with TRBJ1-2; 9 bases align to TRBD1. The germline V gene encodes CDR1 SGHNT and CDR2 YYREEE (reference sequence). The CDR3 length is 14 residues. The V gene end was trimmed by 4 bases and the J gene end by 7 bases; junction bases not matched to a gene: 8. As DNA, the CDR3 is TGTGCCAGCAGCCAACCGACAGGGGGTATTGGCTACACCTTC. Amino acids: CASSQPTGGIGYTF.